A selection of T cell receptor beta chains follows, all from one sample in a study of human T cells and chemical hapten exposure. A single record per CDR3 protein comes from TCRdb applying MiXCR to the RACE reads. Here the sample spans around 300,000 distinct CDR3 sequences, 7.5% to 8% being singletons. The source material was whole blood, sampled in connection with sensitization to the hapten diphenylcyclopropenone (DPC). The receptor set was obtained from a man younger than 35 with alopecia areata. Some clones in this sample may be carry-over from other donors' samples. Each CDR3 is given with its conserved first and last residue. Fields, in order: clone size, D gene, V gene, J gene, CDR3 DNA, CDR3 protein. The D gene is left open where the match is weak. Clone size, where shown, is once, few, many, or a class for clones that have expanded.

clone_size: few
d_call: TRBD1
v_call: TRBV6-2/TRBV6-3
j_call: TRBJ1-2
cdr3_nt: TGTGCCAGCAACCAGGACAGGGGGTCGAGTGGCTACACCTTC
cdr3_aa: CASNQDRGSSGYTF

clone_size: many
d_call: .
v_call: TRBV6-2/TRBV6-3
j_call: TRBJ1-5
cdr3_nt: TGTGCCAGCAGAGGTCACCGGGAGCTCTATAGCAATCAGCCCCAGCATTTT
cdr3_aa: CASRGHRELYSNQPQHF

clone_size: few
d_call: .
v_call: TRBV12-3/TRBV12-4
j_call: TRBJ1-1
cdr3_nt: TGTGCCAGCAGTACAACGAACACTGAAGCTTTCTTT
cdr3_aa: CASSTTNTEAFF

clone_size: .
d_call: .
v_call: TRBV14
j_call: TRBJ1-1
cdr3_nt: TGTGCCAGCAGCCATTTCAGGGGCACTGAAGCTTTCTTT
cdr3_aa: CASSHFRGTEAFF

clone_size: .
d_call: .
v_call: TRBV10-3
j_call: TRBJ2-7
cdr3_nt: TGTGCCATCAGTGTAAAGGGGAACCACGAGCAGTACTTC
cdr3_aa: CAISVKGNHEQYF

clone_size: few
d_call: .
v_call: TRBV29-1
j_call: TRBJ2-3
cdr3_nt: TGCAGCGTTGACCGCACAGATACGCAGTATTTT
cdr3_aa: CSVDRTDTQYF

clone_size: many
d_call: TRBD1
v_call: TRBV4-3
j_call: TRBJ1-6
cdr3_nt: TGCGCCAGCAGCCAAGATACGGACAGGGATTCACCCCTCCACTTT
cdr3_aa: CASSQDTDRDSPLHF

clone_size: few
d_call: .
v_call: TRBV7-2
j_call: TRBJ2-1
cdr3_nt: TGTGCCAGCAGCGCCCGTATTAATGAGCAGTTCTTC
cdr3_aa: CASSARINEQFF

clone_size: .
d_call: .
v_call: TRBV4-2
j_call: TRBJ1-1
cdr3_nt: TGTGCCAGCAGCCACCATACCTCCCGGGAGGACACTGAAGCTTTCTTT
cdr3_aa: CASSHHTSREDTEAFF

clone_size: few
d_call: .
v_call: TRBV6-2/TRBV6-3
j_call: TRBJ2-2
cdr3_nt: TGTGCCAGCAGTTACTCGGTTGCGGAGGTACAAATTACCGGGGAGCTGTTTTTT
cdr3_aa: CASSYSVAEVQITGELFF

clone_size: few
d_call: TRBD2
v_call: TRBV6-4
j_call: TRBJ2-3
cdr3_nt: TGTGCCAGCAGTGACGGTGCGGGGGGAGCAGATACGCAGTATTTT
cdr3_aa: CASSDGAGGADTQYF

clone_size: .
d_call: .
v_call: TRBV4-3
j_call: TRBJ2-1
cdr3_nt: TGCGCCAGCAGCCAAGATTTGGGGACGCATGAGCAGTTCTTC
cdr3_aa: CASSQDLGTHEQFF

clone_size: .
d_call: .
v_call: TRBV7-2
j_call: TRBJ1-4
cdr3_nt: TGTGCCAGCAGCTTAGCGCACACAGCCTCTAATGAAAAACTGTTTTTT
cdr3_aa: CASSLAHTASNEKLFF

clone_size: few
d_call: .
v_call: TRBV29-1
j_call: TRBJ1-1
cdr3_nt: TGCAGCGTTGAGCGGCTTCTGAACACTGAAGCTTTCTTT
cdr3_aa: CSVERLLNTEAFF

clone_size: few
d_call: TRBD1
v_call: TRBV7-8
j_call: TRBJ1-6
cdr3_nt: TGTGCCAGCAGCTTAGGACCGCGGACAGGGTCGCAATCCGGTCCCAAGTTT
cdr3_aa: CASSLGPRTGSQSGPKF

clone_size: few
d_call: TRBD1
v_call: TRBV7-9
j_call: TRBJ1-2
cdr3_nt: TGTGCCAGCAGCTATGGGACAGGTGTCTTTTATGGCTACACCTTC
cdr3_aa: CASSYGTGVFYGYTF

clone_size: .
d_call: TRBD1
v_call: TRBV20-1
j_call: TRBJ1-3
cdr3_nt: TGCAGTGCACAGGGACAGGGGGCGGAAGGAAACACCACATATTTT
cdr3_aa: CSAQGQGAEGNTTYF

clone_size: few
d_call: .
v_call: TRBV9
j_call: TRBJ2-2
cdr3_nt: TGTGCCAGCAGCCCCACCCTACCGGAGAACACCGGGGAGCTGTTTTTT
cdr3_aa: CASSPTLPENTGELFF

clone_size: few
d_call: .
v_call: TRBV4-3
j_call: TRBJ2-6
cdr3_nt: TGCGCCAGCAGCCAAGATAGGGCGGTTACATCTGGGGCCAACGTCCTGACTTTC
cdr3_aa: CASSQDRAVTSGANVLTF

clone_size: .
d_call: .
v_call: TRBV6-1
j_call: TRBJ2-7
cdr3_nt: TGTGCCAGCAGTCCCCAGGAAACCTACGAGCAGTACTTC
cdr3_aa: CASSPQETYEQYF

clone_size: .
d_call: TRBD1
v_call: TRBV12-3/TRBV12-4
j_call: TRBJ2-2
cdr3_nt: TGTGCCAGCACCCGAGGACAGGCTGTCCCCGGGGAGCTGTTTTTT
cdr3_aa: CASTRGQAVPGELFF

clone_size: .
d_call: .
v_call: TRBV4-3
j_call: TRBJ1-1
cdr3_nt: TGCGCCAGCAGCCAAGGAGCTCTGTACAGGGTCGAGGCTGAAGCTTTCTTT
cdr3_aa: CASSQGALYRVEAEAFF

clone_size: few
d_call: .
v_call: TRBV24-1
j_call: TRBJ1-4
cdr3_nt: TGTGCCACCGAATTATTGGCTAATGAAAAACTGTTTTTT
cdr3_aa: CATELLANEKLFF

clone_size: .
d_call: TRBD1
v_call: TRBV5-6
j_call: TRBJ1-5
cdr3_nt: TGTGCCAGCAGCTTGGTGGGACAGGGGGGAGGACAGCCCCAGCATTTT
cdr3_aa: CASSLVGQGGGQPQHF